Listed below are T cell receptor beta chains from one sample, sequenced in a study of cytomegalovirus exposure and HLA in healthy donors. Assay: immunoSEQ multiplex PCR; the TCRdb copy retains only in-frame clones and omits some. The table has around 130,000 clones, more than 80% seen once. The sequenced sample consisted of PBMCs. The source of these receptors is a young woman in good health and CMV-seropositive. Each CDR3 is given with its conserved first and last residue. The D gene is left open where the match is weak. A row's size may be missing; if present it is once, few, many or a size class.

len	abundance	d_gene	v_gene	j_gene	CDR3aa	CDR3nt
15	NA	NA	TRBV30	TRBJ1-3	CAWSRTGVPGNTIYF	TGTGCCTGGAGTCGTACGGGGGTCCCTGGAAACACCATATATTTT
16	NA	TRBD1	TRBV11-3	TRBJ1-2	CASSRRTGGVNYGYTF	TGTGCCAGCAGCAGACGGACAGGGGGCGTCAACTATGGCTACACCTTC
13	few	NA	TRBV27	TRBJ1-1	CASSLGASTEAFF	TGTGCCAGCAGTCTGGGGGCCAGCACTGAAGCTTTCTTT
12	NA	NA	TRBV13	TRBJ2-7	CASSLGEVWQYF	TGTGCCAGCAGCTTAGGGGAGGTATGGCAGTACTTC
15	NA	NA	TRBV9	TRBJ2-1	CASSVVLPAYNEQFF	TGTGCCAGCAGCGTAGTTCTACCGGCCTACAATGAGCAGTTCTTC
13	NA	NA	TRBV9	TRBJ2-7	CASSVGEAYEQYF	TGTGCCAGCAGCGTAGGGGAGGCCTACGAGCAGTACTTC
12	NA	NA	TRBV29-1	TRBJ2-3	CSGSQGSDTQYF	TGCAGCGGCTCACAGGGTTCAGATACGCAGTATTTT
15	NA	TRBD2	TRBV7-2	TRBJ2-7	CASSLGLAGVYEQYF	TGTGCCAGCAGCTTAGGACTAGCGGGCGTCTACGAGCAGTACTTC
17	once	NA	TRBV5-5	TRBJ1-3	CASSLAVDGGAGNTIYF	TGTGCCAGCAGCTTGGCCGTCGACGGTGGAGCTGGAAACACCATATATTTT
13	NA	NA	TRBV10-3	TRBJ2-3	CAIGSGSTDTQYF	TGTGCCATCGGAAGCGGGAGCACAGATACGCAGTATTTT
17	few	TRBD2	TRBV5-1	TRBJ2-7	CASSLALSGGALYEQYF	TGCGCCAGCAGCTTGGCCCTCTCGGGGGGTGCTTTATACGAGCAGTACTTC
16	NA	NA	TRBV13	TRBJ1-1	CASSFQRGGMNTEAFF	TGTGCCAGCAGCTTCCAAAGGGGGGGAATGAACACTGAAGCTTTCTTT
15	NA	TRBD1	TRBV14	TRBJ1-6	CATSKGTGGNSPLHF	TGTGCCACTTCTAAGGGGACAGGGGGAAATTCACCCCTCCACTTT
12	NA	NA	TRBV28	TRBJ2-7	CASRSSSYEQYF	TGTGCCAGCAGGAGCTCCTCCTACGAGCAGTACTTC